This T cell receptor beta chain was identified during a study of T cells after yellow fever vaccination. Study information: Preparing low-cell-number fractions relied on SMART-Seq v4 Ultra Low Input.

Study-level findings and limits: From the bulk population, abundant clonotypes could contaminate and appear within FACS-sorted repertoires. A limited proportion of clonotypes was detected within both the CD4 and CD8 compartments. A large majority of primary-vaccination clones showed up again after the booster (just under 97% CD4, about 87% CD8).

This clonotype has only a few counts. What it binds is unknown. The CDR3 runs 13 residues. The V gene's germline CDR1 is GTSNPN and CDR2 SVGIG (reference sequence). V was pared by 5 bases and J by 5 bases, with 13 bases between. TCRdb reanalysed the 5' RACE reads using MiXCR and keeps one entry per CDR3 protein. The table shows hundreds of thousands of distinct CDR3 sequences, with around 12% occurring only once. V gene TRBV30 combines with J gene TRBJ2-1; TRBD1 is a possible D gene (6 bases). The clonotype originates from a man younger than 35 who received the YFV17D yellow fever vaccine. Here the sequenced sample was CD4+ T cells sorted from PBMCs, taken 15 days after the yellow fever booster vaccination. CDR3 residues: CAWSGQLNNEQFF. CDR3 coding DNA: TGTGCCTGGTCGGGACAACTAAACAATGAGCAGTTCTTC.